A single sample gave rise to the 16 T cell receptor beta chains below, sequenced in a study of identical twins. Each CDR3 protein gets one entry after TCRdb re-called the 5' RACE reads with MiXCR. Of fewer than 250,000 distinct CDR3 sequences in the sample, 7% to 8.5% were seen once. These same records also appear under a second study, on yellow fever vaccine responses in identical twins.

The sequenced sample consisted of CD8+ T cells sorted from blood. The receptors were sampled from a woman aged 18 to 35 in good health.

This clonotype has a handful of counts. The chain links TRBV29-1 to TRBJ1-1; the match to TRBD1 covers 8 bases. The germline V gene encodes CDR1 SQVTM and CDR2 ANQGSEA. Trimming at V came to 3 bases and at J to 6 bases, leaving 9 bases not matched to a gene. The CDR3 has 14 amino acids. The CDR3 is CSVEGGQVLAEAFF. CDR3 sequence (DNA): TGCAGCGTTGAGGGGGGACAGGTGCTAGCTGAAGCTTTCTTT. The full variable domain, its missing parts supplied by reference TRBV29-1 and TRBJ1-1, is SAVISQKPSRDICQRGTSLTIQCQVDSQVTMMFWYRQQPGQSLTLIATANQGSEATYESGFVIDKFPISRPNLTFSTLTVSNMSPEDSSIYLCSVEGGQVLAEAFFGQGTRLTVV.

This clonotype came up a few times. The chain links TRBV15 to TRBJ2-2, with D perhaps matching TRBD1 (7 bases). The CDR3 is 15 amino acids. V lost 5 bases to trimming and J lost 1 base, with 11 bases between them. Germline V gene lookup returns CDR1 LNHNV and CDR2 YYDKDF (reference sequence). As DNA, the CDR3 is TGTGCCACCAGCGGAGGGGGCAGGAACACCGGGGAGCTGTTTTTT. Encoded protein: CATSGGGRNTGELFF.

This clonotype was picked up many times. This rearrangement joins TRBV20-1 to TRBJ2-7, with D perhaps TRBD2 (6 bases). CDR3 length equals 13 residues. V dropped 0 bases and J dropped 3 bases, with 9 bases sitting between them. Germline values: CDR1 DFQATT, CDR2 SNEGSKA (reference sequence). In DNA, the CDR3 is TGCAGTGCTAGAGATCAGACTAGCTACGAGCAGTACTTC. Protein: CSARDQTSYEQYF.

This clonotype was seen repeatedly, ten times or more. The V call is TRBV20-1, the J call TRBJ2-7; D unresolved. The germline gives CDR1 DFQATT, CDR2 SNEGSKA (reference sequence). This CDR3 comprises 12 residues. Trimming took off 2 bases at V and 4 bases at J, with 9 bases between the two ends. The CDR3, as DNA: TGCAGTGCTAGATCCACAGAATACGAGCAGTACTTC. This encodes CSARSTEYEQYF.

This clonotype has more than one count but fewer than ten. Written as DNA, the CDR3 is TGTGCCACCTCACGGACTAGCGGGGGCCAGAACACCGGGGAGCTGTTTTTT. Encoded protein: CATSRTSGGQNTGELFF. This chain connects TRBV24-1 to TRBJ2-2, with TRBD2 matching over 13 bases. This CDR3 contains 17 residues. Germline trimming cut 9 bases from V and 1 base from J; bases unmatched to any gene: 7. Germline CDR1 reads KGHDR; CDR2 reads SFDVKD.

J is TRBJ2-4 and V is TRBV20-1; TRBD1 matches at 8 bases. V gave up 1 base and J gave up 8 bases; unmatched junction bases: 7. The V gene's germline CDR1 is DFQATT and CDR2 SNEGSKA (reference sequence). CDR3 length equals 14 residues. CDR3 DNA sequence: TGCAGTGCTAGAGCGGACAGGGAATGGTACATTCAGTACTTC. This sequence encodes CSARADREWYIQYF.

The CDR3 region is CASSLNMGGITEAFF. The CDR3 DNA sequence: TGTGCCAGCAGCTTAAATATGGGGGGGATCACTGAAGCTTTCTTT. V gene TRBV11-2 combines with J gene TRBJ1-1; tentative D call: TRBD1 (5 bases). The CDR3 has 15 amino acids. The V end was cut by 2 bases, the J end by 4 bases, with 14 bases between. CDR1 is SGHAT, CDR2 FQNNGV, per germline.

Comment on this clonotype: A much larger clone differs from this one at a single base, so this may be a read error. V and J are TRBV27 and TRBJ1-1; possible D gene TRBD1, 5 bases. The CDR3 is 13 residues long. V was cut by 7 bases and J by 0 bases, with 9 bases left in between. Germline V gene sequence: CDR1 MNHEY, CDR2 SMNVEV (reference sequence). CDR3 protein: CASTGGLNTEAFF. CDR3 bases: TGTGCCAGCACCGGGGGGTTGAACACTGAAGCTTTCTTT.

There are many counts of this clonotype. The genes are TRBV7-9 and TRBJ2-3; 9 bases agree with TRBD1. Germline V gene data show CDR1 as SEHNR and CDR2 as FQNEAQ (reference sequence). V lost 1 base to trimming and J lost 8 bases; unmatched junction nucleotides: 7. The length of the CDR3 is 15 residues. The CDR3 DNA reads TGTGCCAGCAGCTTAGGTACAGGGGGCGTGGGTACGCAGTATTTT. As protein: CASSLGTGGVGTQYF.

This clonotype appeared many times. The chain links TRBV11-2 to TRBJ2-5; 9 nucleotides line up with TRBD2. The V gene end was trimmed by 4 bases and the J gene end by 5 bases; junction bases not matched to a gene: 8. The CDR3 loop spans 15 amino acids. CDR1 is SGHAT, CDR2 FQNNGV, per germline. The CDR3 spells CASSSWGREGETQYF. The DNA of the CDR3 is TGTGCCAGCAGCTCCTGGGGGCGGGAGGGTGAGACCCAGTACTTC. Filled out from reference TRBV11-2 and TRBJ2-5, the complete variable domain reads EAGVAQSPRYKIIEKRQSVAFWCNPISGHATLYWYQQILGQGPKLLIQFQNNGVVDDSQLPKDRFSAERLKGVDSTLKIQPAKLEDSAVYLCASSSWGREGETQYFGPGTRLLVL.

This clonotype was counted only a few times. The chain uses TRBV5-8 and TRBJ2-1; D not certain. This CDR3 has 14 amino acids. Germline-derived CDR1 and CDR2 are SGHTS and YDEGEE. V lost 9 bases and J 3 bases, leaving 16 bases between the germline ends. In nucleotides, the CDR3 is TGTGCCACCGAGGACGGATTCCTCTACAATGAGCAGTTCTTC. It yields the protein CATEDGFLYNEQFF.

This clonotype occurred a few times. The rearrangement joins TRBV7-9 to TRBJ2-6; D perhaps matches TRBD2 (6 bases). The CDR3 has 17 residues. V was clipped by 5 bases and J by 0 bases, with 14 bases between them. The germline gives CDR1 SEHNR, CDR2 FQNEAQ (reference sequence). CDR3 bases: TGTGCCAGCAGCCCCCGGAGGGCGTCCTCTGGGGCCAACGTCCTGACTTTC. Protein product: CASSPRRASSGANVLTF.

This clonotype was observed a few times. The CDR3 region has the DNA TGTGCCAGCAGCAACCGACAGGAGCATTATAATTCACCCCTCCACTTT. Translated: CASSNRQEHYNSPLHF. This chain connects TRBV13 to TRBJ1-6, with D maybe TRBD1 (6 bases). The CDR3 is 16 amino acids. V lost 5 bases, J lost 4 bases, and 15 bases lay in between. Germline V lookup: CDR1 PRHDT, CDR2 FYEKMQ (reference sequence).

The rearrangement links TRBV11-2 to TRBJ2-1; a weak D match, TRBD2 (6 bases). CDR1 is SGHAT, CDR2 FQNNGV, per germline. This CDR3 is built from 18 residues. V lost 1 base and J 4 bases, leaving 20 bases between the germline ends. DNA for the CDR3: TGTGCCAGCAGCTTAGGGGACCTCTCACTAGCTGGGTACAATGAGCAGTTCTTC. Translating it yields CASSLGDLSLAGYNEQFF.

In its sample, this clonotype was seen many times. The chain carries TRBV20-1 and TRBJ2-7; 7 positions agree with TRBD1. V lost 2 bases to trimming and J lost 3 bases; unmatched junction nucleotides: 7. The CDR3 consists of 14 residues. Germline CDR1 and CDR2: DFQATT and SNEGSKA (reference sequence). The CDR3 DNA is TGCAGTGCTAGAACACCGGGACAGTACTACGAGCAGTACTTC. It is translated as CSARTPGQYYEQYF.

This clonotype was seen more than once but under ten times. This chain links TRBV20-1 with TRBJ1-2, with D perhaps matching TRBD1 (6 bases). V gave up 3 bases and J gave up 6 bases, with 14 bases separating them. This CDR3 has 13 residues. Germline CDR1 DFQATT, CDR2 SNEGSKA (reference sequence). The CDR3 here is CSASPLRGHGYTF. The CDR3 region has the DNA TGCAGTGCTAGTCCCCTCAGGGGCCATGGCTACACCTTC.